Listed below are T cell receptor beta chains from one sample, sequenced in a study of blood T cell repertoires in COVID-19. The data were produced by immunoSEQ multiplex PCR, yet TCRdb's version contains in-frame clones alone and is incomplete. The table has about 150,000 clones, approximately 82% seen once. The specimen was peripheral blood. These TCRs come from a woman in her fifties or sixties with acute or convalescent COVID-19. Each CDR3 is given with its conserved first and last residue.

V gene	J gene	CDR3 protein
TRBV6-5	TRBJ2-5	CASSYAGTEETQYF
TRBV28	TRBJ1-2	CASRPRQGVRYYGYTF
TRBV19	TRBJ2-7	CASSTIAGTAYEQYF
TRBV5-1	TRBJ2-7	CASSGTGVGYEQYF
TRBV6-2/TRBV6-3	TRBJ1-6	CASSPTGNSPLHF
TRBV10-3	TRBJ1-5	CAISDFNQPQHF
TRBV4-2	TRBJ2-2	CASSRQKGDGELFF
TRBV12-5	TRBJ2-1	CASGGLAVYNEQFF
TRBV29-1	TRBJ1-3	CSGVYSGNTIYF
TRBV7-2	TRBJ2-5	CASSLRRTSGGETQYF
TRBV2	TRBJ2-3	CASSDVSTDTQYF
TRBV18	TRBJ1-1	CASSHMTGWMNTEAFF
TRBV9	TRBJ2-3	CASSVGNGDTQYF
TRBV9	TRBJ1-2	CASSPRATGGTNGYTF
TRBV28	TRBJ1-5	CASSLPQGATPSLYSNQPQHF
TRBV19	TRBJ2-7	CASSKTGIPYEQYF
TRBV5-3	TRBJ2-2	CARSFKRESPGELFF
TRBV19	TRBJ2-7	CASSIAGTGLYEQYF
TRBV6-4	TRBJ2-7	CASSDSKAYRLVVVFYEQYF
TRBV10-3	TRBJ1-2	CAISESPGDNYGYTF
TRBV7-2	TRBJ1-2	CASGENYGYTF
TRBV6-5	TRBJ2-1	CASSYSSGEGYNEQFF
TRBV12-3/TRBV12-4	TRBJ1-2	CASSLSGEYGYTF
TRBV5-6	TRBJ1-2	CASSLANRDRGYGYTF
TRBV6-6	TRBJ2-7	CASSQTGTSGNYYEQYF
TRBV27	TRBJ1-5	CASSFSTGTSNQPQHF
TRBV19	TRBJ2-2	CASTTRLAGGRTGELFF
TRBV11-2	TRBJ2-5	CASSLRVGGGPQETQYF
TRBV5-1	TRBJ2-3	CASSLSGGGDTQYF
TRBV14	TRBJ2-3	CASSLRLSHTDTQYF
TRBV2	TRBJ2-2	CASDITGYTGELFF
TRBV5-5	TRBJ1-4	CASSRQGKEEKLFF
TRBV5-8	TRBJ2-7	CASRSAGFSYEQYF
TRBV6-5	TRBJ1-1	CASTQNTEAFF
TRBV6-5	TRBJ2-1	CASSPSGRANEQFF
TRBV6-1	TRBJ1-2	CASSVGIGDRVDGYTF
TRBV28	TRBJ2-1	CASTIELSGSYSYNEQFF
TRBV5-1	TRBJ1-2	CASSQPLDREYGYTF
TRBV19	TRBJ2-7	CASSQWSSGRLYEQYF
TRBV27	TRBJ1-6	CASRGKGTDYNSPLHF